This section outlines one T cell receptor beta chain sequence together with its context. Possible read error: a much larger clone is one base away. This sample is drawn from a study of blood T cells in healthy people across ages. Using a J-beta primer mix together with a sample-barcoded 5' primer, a second PCR was run for roughly 7 to 12 cycles. TCRdb called the 5' RACE reads again in MiXCR, with one record for every CDR3 protein. The table has about 770,000 distinct CDR3 sequences, about 42% seen once. The CDR3 length is 14 residues. Germline V gives CDR1 SNHLY, CDR2 FYNNEI. The ends were cut back, 5 bases at V and 7 bases at J, with 15 bases in the middle.

The chain recombines TRBV2 with TRBJ2-1; TRBD2 is a possible D gene (5 bases). Sequencing used blood. The origin of this receptor is a man aged 60-69 years in good health. Here the CDR3 reads CASSLQDSINEQFF. DNA for the CDR3: TGTGCCAGCAGTCTCCAGGACTCCATAAATGAGCAGTTCTTC.